The present entry profiles one T cell receptor beta chain with its context. Its binding antigen is unknown. The sample holds no much larger clone one base away, and base qualities are not on file. V trim: 5 bases; J trim: 5 bases; unmatched bases: 16. CDR1 and CDR2 were assigned from the germline V gene as SGHTA and FQGNSA. The CDR3 starts with the cysteine, ends with the phenylalanine, and has 18 residues. Of the read, only the CDR3 DNA is kept; its 54 bases are in frame from base 1. This sample stems from a study of cytomegalovirus exposure and HLA in healthy donors (dated by TCRdb to 2016 to 2017). Looking at the study overall: A later analysis indicated that the 130 or so validation repertoires were generated on the platform also employed for the 700 or so repertoires of the first cohort. The study aimed to test whether signatures of past pathogen exposure could be identified by cataloging public T cell receptors. In addition to the first cohort of 650 to 750 subjects, a separate validation cohort of 120 different subjects was used. To predict cytomegalovirus infection status, the study brought together high-throughput TCR immunosequencing, statistical association of individual TCRs with disease status, and machine learning.

Donors formed part of the validation cohort, which comprised over a hundred subjects and was distinct from the first cohort of 666 subjects. Library construction relied on the immunoSEQ multiplex PCR assay. Per the original workflow: To diagnose cytomegalovirus status from the catalog of TCR beta chain sequences, a statistical classification framework was built. TCRdb obtained this table from immuneACCESS and retained in-frame rearrangements with V and J assigned. These tables miss some clones; where compared with another copy, unresolved V genes account for less than half of the shortfall, and the remainder is unexplained. That table is the source of V, J and clone size, and D and trimming were worked out from the DNA. This sample gives 330,000 or so clones in total; about nine tenths of them show up just once. The ten most abundant clones make up 0.84% of the sample. What the research found in general, with its limitations: According to the authors, the approach could potentially be generalized to other disease states and immunological phenotypes. In vitro tests confirmed that a few of the cytomegalovirus-associated TCR beta chains recognize cytomegalovirus antigens. A total of about 150 TCR beta chains were listed by the study as associated with cytomegalovirus. The classifier was reported to diagnose cytomegalovirus status with high specificity and sensitivity in both the original and validation cohorts. Of the cluster scores, 85% to 95% were above 0 in a later analysis, which found that TCRs clustered in the first cohort also tended to co-occur in the approximately 120 validation repertoires. A later analysis had no HLA typing for the validation cohort, so co-occurrence there was scored across all 110 or so repertoires. Most TCR sequences were seen in very few donors, while some public TCRs were found in many individuals.

The specimen sequenced was PBMCs. This TCR derives from a woman under 30 in good health and CMV-seronegative. The chain is assembled from TRBV7-2 and TRBJ2-1, and 9 junction bases match TRBD2. The nucleotides are TGTGCCAGCAGCCTGTGGGGCGGGAGGGCCGGTGGGAACAATGAGCAGTTCTTC. Translated, this gives CASSLWGGRAGGNNEQFF.